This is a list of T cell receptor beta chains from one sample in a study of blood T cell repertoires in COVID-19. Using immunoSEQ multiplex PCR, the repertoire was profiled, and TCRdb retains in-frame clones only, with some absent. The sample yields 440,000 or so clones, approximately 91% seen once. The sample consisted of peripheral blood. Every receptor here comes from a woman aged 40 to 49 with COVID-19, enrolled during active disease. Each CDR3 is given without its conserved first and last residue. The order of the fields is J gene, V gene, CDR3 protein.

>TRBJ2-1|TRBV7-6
ASSLGIPTSGSDEQF
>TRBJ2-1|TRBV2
ASSPVRGDNEQF
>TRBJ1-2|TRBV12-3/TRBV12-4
ASSFLTDYGYT
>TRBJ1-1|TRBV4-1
ASSQDLREVIVTEAF
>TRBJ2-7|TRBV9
ASSVGTGPYEQY
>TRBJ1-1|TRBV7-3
ASSLYPVNTEAF
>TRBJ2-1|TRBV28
ASIPSRPNRNEQF
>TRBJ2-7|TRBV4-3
ASSQDLASQTYEQY
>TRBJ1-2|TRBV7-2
ASSLPPHNYGYT
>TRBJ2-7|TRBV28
ASSYGQAQGYEQY
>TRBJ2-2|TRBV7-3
ASSSPSGTSGAENTGELF
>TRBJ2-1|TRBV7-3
ASSPASGNGNEQF
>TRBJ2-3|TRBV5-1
ASSLGGALAGGPTDTQY
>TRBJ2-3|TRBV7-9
ASSRIAGDTDTQY
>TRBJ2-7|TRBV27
ASSPGTGALVKY
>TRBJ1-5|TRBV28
ASSPRTASNQPQH
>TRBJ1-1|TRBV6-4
ASSGSMNTEAF
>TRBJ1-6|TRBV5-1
ASSLASTGTGHSPLH
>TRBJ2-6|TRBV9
ASSTIPGQGRTGANVLT
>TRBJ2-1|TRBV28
ASRSRGGFKRNEQF
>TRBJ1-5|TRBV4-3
ASSQDGQGERQPQH
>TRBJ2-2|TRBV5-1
ASSSPGLATGELF
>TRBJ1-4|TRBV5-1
ASRESNEKLF
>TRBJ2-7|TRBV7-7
ASSRTWGEYRSYEQY
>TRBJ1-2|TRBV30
AWSVQRGRLGYT
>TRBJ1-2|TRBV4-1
ASSQVAQLYGYT
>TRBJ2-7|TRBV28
ASSPGGGSGEQY
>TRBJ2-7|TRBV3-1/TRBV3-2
ASSQVHLGTSGSRGEQY